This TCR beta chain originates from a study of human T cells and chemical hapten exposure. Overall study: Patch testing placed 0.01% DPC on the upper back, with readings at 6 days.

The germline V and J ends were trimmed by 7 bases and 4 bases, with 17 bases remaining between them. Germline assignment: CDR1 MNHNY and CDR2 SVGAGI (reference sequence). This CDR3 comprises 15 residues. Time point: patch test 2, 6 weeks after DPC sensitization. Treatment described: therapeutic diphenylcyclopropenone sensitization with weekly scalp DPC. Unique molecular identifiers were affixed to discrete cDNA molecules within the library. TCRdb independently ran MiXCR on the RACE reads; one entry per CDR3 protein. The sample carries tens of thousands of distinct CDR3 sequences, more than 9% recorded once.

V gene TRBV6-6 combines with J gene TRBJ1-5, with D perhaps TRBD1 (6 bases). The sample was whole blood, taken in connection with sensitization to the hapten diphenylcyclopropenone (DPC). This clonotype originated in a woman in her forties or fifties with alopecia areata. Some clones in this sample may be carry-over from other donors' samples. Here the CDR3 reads CASTNPRQANQPQHF. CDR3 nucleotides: TGTGCCAGCACTAACCCTCGACAGGCTAATCAGCCCCAGCATTTT.